This entry describes one T cell receptor beta chain. A read error may account for a junction end that differs from germline. CDR3 length: 15 amino acids. Germline V lookup: CDR1 SGHDN, CDR2 FVKESK. TCRdb keeps only in-frame clones here, not all; method: immunoSEQ multiplex PCR. This sample has approximately 92,000 clones, with roughly 82% found just once. This record belongs to a study of blood T cell repertoires in COVID-19. Overall study: PBMCs, B-cell-depleted T cells, or T cells provided the cDNA or gDNA that made up the material.

The clonotype was recovered from an elderly man with acute or convalescent COVID-19. The gene calls are TRBV14 and TRBJ2-7, with a tentative D call TRBD1 (7 bases). Material: peripheral blood. The CDR3 DNA is TGTGCCAGCAGCCAAGTGGGCGGGACAGCCGTATTCAATGCCTTC. Residues: CASSQVGGTAVFNAF.